Sequencing of this T cell receptor beta chain was carried out in a study of CD8 T cells in ankylosing spondylitis. Study-level results: Fewer than ten highly homologous variants made up a TCR beta motif that seemed to typify ankylosing spondylitis blood. Significant enrichment of disease-linked clones was reportedly seen in matched ankylosing spondylitis synovial fluid. A CD8+ phenotype characterized the disease-linked clones, which were relatively rare in peripheral blood. Existing reports had already noted some motif variants in reactive arthritis synovial fluid and blood.

This clonotype was counted a few times. The antigen is not known. Quantitative 5'-RACE with molecular barcodes generated TCR beta libraries. TCRdb used MiXCR to reprocess the 5' RACE reads, holding one entry per CDR3 protein. This sample carries some 840,000 distinct CDR3 sequences, 12% of them seen once, and the ten largest clones take about 0.5%. The CDR3 contains 14 residues. Between the trimmed V and J ends, which lost 5 bases and 10 bases, there was a span of 15 bases. This chain connects TRBV12-3 or TRBV12-4 to TRBJ1-6; unclear D gene. What was sequenced was blood, either unsorted or a sorted T cell fraction (not recorded which). This TCR derives from a male donor with ankylosing spondylitis. DNA of the CDR3: TGTGCCAGCAGTCCGGCACGGGTAGGATCACCCCTCCACTTT. This sequence encodes CASSPARVGSPLHF.